This entry lists 24 T cell receptor beta chains sequenced from one sample in a study of tissue T cells after allogeneic stem cell transplantation. Measured with immunoSEQ multiplex PCR; TCRdb has only the in-frame clones, and not every one. The data show about 48,000 clones, less than 75% seen once. Sequenced sample: sorted cells pooled from one or two spleens. These receptors originate from a pool of C57BL/6 mice in good health.

Turning to this clone: Here the gene names and germline are mouse. The read terminates 1 residue ahead of where the CDR3 ends, so the germline J gene completes it. V gene TRBV4 combines with J gene TRBJ2-4; TRBD2 matches 8 bases. Unmatched junction bases numbered 3, after V lost 5 bases and J lost 2 bases. This CDR3 contains 14 residues. Germline values: CDR1 LGHDT, CDR2 YNNKQL (reference sequence). CDR3 DNA, as far as it was read: TGTGCCAGCAGCCTACTGGGGGCTCAAAACACCTTGTAC. This encodes CASSLLGAQNTLY. Given in full, the CDR3 is CASSLLGAQNTLYF.

In the case of this clone: Genes and germline come from the mouse. The CDR3 end lies 1 residue beyond the end of the read and is filled in from the germline J gene. The rearrangement joins TRBV16 to TRBJ2-4; perhaps TRBD1 as D (6 bases). CDR3 length: 13 residues. CDR1 is SGHSA and CDR2 is FRNQAP in the germline V gene. The ends were cut back, 1 base at V and 6 bases at J, with 8 bases in the middle. The chain's CDR3 is CASSLGQGNTLYF. The sequenced CDR3 bases are TGTGCAAGCAGCTTAGGGCAGGGGAACACCTTGTAC.

Turning to this clone: Mouse germline and gene names are used. The missing CDR3 end, 1 residue past where the read stops, is filled in from the germline J gene. This rearrangement joins TRBV16 to TRBJ2-3; 8 nucleotides agree with TRBD2. Germline loops: CDR1 SGHSA, CDR2 FRNQAP. The V segment lost 6 bases and the J segment 0 bases; nucleotides outside the gene matches: 5. The CDR3 extends over 15 amino acids. CDR3 in amino acids: CASSRLGTSAETLYF. The sequenced CDR3 bases are TGTGCAAGCAGTCGACTGGGGACTAGTGCAGAAACGCTGTAT.

As regards this clone: The gene names given are mouse names. The read gets to within 1 residue of the CDR3 end, and the germline J gene fills in the rest. The rearrangement joins TRBV16 to TRBJ2-7; 9 bases are shared with TRBD2. Germline-derived CDR1 and CDR2 are SGHSA and FRNQAP. This CDR3 is 15 amino acids long. The trim removed 4 bases at V and 0 bases at J, leaving 4 bases unmatched. The covered CDR3 bases are TGTGCAAGCAGCTCCCAGACTGGGGGCTCCTATGAACAGTAC. It yields the protein CASSSQTGGSYEQY. The full CDR3 sequence reads CASSSQTGGSYEQYF.

This clone was recorded only once. Germline and genes here are mouse. The read comes to an end 1 residue before the CDR3 does, leaving the germline J gene to fill in the end. The rearrangement joins TRBV5 to TRBJ1-6, with D possibly being TRBD1 (5 bases). TRBJ1-6 falls under the ORF class, with uncertain function. The CDR3 runs 17 residues. V shed 0 bases and J shed 2 bases, with 11 bases lying between them. The germline V gene has CDR1 LGHNA and CDR2 YNLKQL (reference sequence). The sequenced part of the CDR3 DNA is TGTGCCAGCAGCCAAGATGGGGCAGAAACCTATAATTCGCCCCTCTAC. It encodes CASSQDGAETYNSPLY. The whole CDR3 sequence is CASSQDGAETYNSPLYF.

A remark on this clone: Mouse names are used for the genes. The CDR3 goes on 1 residue after the read ends, and that part is filled in from the germline J gene. The chain uses TRBV12-2 and TRBJ2-4; D gene ambiguous. The CDR3 sequence is 13 residues long. Germline CDR1 and CDR2: SGHLS and HYDKME. V was clipped by 4 bases and J by 0 bases, with 7 bases between them. CDR3 DNA, as far as it was read: TGTGCCAGCTCCCCCAGTAGTCAAAACACCTTGTAC. It codes for CASSPSSQNTLY. In full, the CDR3 reads CASSPSSQNTLYF. The full variable domain, with the rest looked up from reference TRBV12-2 and TRBJ2-4, is NSGVVQSPRYIIKGKGERSILKCIPISGHLSVAWYQQTQGQELKFFIQHYDKMERDKGNLPSRFSVQQFDDYHSEMNMSALELEDSAVYFCASSPSSQNTLYFGAGTRLSVL.

Comments on this clone: The gene names here belong to mouse. The read halts 1 residue ahead of the CDR3 end, with the missing end drawn from the germline J gene. This chain uses TRBV19 with TRBJ2-3; D may be TRBD1 (5 bases). The V end lost 2 bases, the J end lost 0 bases, and 7 bases lay between the germline ends. The CDR3 has 14 amino acids. CDR1 and CDR2 (germline): FNHDT, SITEND (reference sequence). CDR3 amino acids: CASSIDSSAETLYF. The sequenced part of the CDR3 DNA is TGTGCCAGCAGTATCGACAGTAGTGCAGAAACGCTGTAT.

Comments on this clone: The gene names here belong to mouse. The read finishes 1 residue shy of the CDR3 end, and the germline J gene is used to complete it. The chain uses TRBV26 and TRBJ2-5, with a tentative D call TRBD1 (5 bases). The germline CDR1 and CDR2 sequences are KGHPV and FQNQEV (reference sequence). V was clipped by 5 bases and J by 0 bases, with 9 bases between them. CDR3 length equals 14 residues. This CDR3 reads CASSADKNQDTQYF. The CDR3 DNA, read in part, is TGTGCCAGCAGTGCGGACAAAAACCAAGACACCCAGTAC.

A remark on this clone: Gene names are the mouse ones. Sequencing ends 1 residue short of the CDR3 end; the germline J gene provides the rest. The chain recombines TRBV5 with TRBJ2-7, with D possibly TRBD1 on 6 matching bases. V shed 1 base and J shed 0 bases, with 13 bases lying between them. The CDR3 consists of 16 residues. Germline CDR1 reads LGHNA; CDR2 reads YNLKQL (reference sequence). CDR3 loop: CASSQVPGQSSYEQYF. CDR3 DNA (partial): TGTGCCAGCAGCCAAGTCCCGGGACAAAGCTCCTATGAACAGTAC.

To note about this clone: Genes and germline come from the mouse. Read data end 1 residue before the CDR3 end; the end is taken from the germline J gene. The rearrangement links TRBV31 to TRBJ1-4, with 7 bases fitting TRBD1. The ends lost 5 bases at V and 0 bases at J; junction bases unmatched: 3. The germline gives CDR1 GKSSPN, CDR2 SITVG. The CDR3 totals 14 residues. The CDR3 sequence is CAWGTDLSNERLFF. Incomplete CDR3 DNA: TGTGCCTGGGGGACAGACCTTTCCAACGAAAGATTATTT.

As for this clone: Gene names denote mouse genes. The sequenced fragment ends 1 residue before the CDR3 boundary, so the rest is inferred from the germline J gene. The chain has TRBV19 and TRBJ2-2, with TRBD1 as a possible D gene (5 bases). The CDR3 covers 15 residues. The ends were cut back, 0 bases at V and 4 bases at J, with 10 bases in the middle. Germline-derived CDR1 and CDR2 are FNHDT and SITEND (reference sequence). CDR3 DNA, as far as it was read: TGTGCCAGCAGTATAGGGCAGGGAACCACCGGGCAGCTCTAC. It specifies CASSIGQGTTGQLY. The full-length CDR3 reads as CASSIGQGTTGQLYF.

A word on this clone: Gene and germline names: mouse. Read data end 1 residue before the CDR3 end; the end is taken from the germline J gene. The chain couples TRBV3 to TRBJ1-4; 8 nucleotides align to TRBD1. The CDR3 contains 13 residues. The germline CDR1 and CDR2 sequences are SNHLY and FYNGKV (reference sequence). V lost 3 bases to trimming and J lost 7 bases; unmatched junction nucleotides: 1. Partial CDR3 DNA: TGTGCCAGCAGCTTTACAGGGGGCGAAAGATTATTT. Residues: CASSFTGGERLF. The full CDR3 protein is CASSFTGGERLFF.

As for this clone: Gene names denote mouse genes. The CDR3 end lies 1 residue beyond the end of the read and is filled in from the germline J gene. The chain couples TRBV1 to TRBJ2-1; D perhaps matches TRBD1 (6 bases). Trimming left V 4 bases short and J 3 bases short, with 7 bases between. From germline, CDR1 is NSQYPW and CDR2 LRSPGD (reference sequence). The CDR3 has 13 residues. The CDR3 bases that were read are TGCACCTGCAGTGTGGACAGCTATGCTGAGCAGTTC. As protein: CTCSVDSYAEQF. The whole CDR3 reads CTCSVDSYAEQFF.

As regards this clone: Mouse gene names and germline throughout. The sequenced fragment ends 1 residue before the CDR3 boundary, so the rest is inferred from the germline J gene. The V call is TRBV13-2, the J call TRBJ2-4; 10 nucleotides agree with TRBD2. The CDR3 is 15 residues long. Trimming cost V 0 bases and J 3 bases; bases outside gene matches: 1. The germline gives CDR1 NNHNN, CDR2 SYGAGS (reference sequence). CDR3 in amino acids: CASGDAWGGQNTLYF. The covered CDR3 bases are TGTGCCAGCGGTGATGCCTGGGGGGGCCAAAACACCTTGTAC.

This clone appeared a few times. Any gene name here is a mouse gene name. The sequenced fragment ends 1 residue before the CDR3 boundary, so the rest is inferred from the germline J gene. J is TRBJ2-7 and V is TRBV12-1; TRBD2 matches at 7 bases. CDR3 length: 15 amino acids. Germline V lookup: CDR1 SGHSN, CDR2 HYEKVE. Germline trimming cut 2 bases from V and 0 bases from J; bases unmatched to any gene: 6. The CDR3 DNA, read in part, is TGTGCCAGCTCTCGCGTCTGGGGGAGCTCCTATGAACAGTAC. Its translation: CASSRVWGSSYEQY. The full-length CDR3 reads as CASSRVWGSSYEQYF.

As concerns this clone: The listed genes are named as in mouse. The CDR3 end is not reached by the read, which stops 1 residue before it; the germline J gene fills it in. The chain is built from TRBV13-2 and TRBJ1-5, with TRBD1 as a possible D gene (5 bases). There are 15 residues in the CDR3. Trimming removed 0 bases from V and 3 bases from J, with 10 bases in between. Germline V gene data show CDR1 as NNHNN and CDR2 as SYGAGS (reference sequence). The part of the CDR3 DNA that was read is TGTGCCAGCGGTGATGCACGGGGCGGCAACCAGGCTCCGCTT. Amino acid sequence: CASGDARGGNQAPL. The CDR3 in its entirety is CASGDARGGNQAPLF.

This clone has only one observation. These gene names are mouse names. The read comes to an end 1 residue before the CDR3 does, leaving the germline J gene to fill in the end. This specimen includes other DNA sequences encoding the same CDR3. The chain is built from TRBV15 and TRBJ1-1, with unresolved D. Germline V gene lookup returns CDR1 SGHND and CDR2 FRSKSL. The CDR3 is 13 residues long. V lost 2 bases to trimming and J lost 0 bases, with 4 bases between them. The DNA read from the CDR3 is TGTGCCAGCAGTTTACAGGCAAACACAGAAGTCTTC. Translating it yields CASSLQANTEVF. The full-length CDR3 reads as CASSLQANTEVFF.

On this clone: Mouse gene names and germline throughout. The read gets to within 1 residue of the CDR3 end, and the germline J gene fills in the rest. The V call is TRBV26, the J call TRBJ2-2; D perhaps matches TRBD1 (7 bases). Deletions cut 2 bases from V and 3 bases from J, with 10 bases between. This CDR3 is built from 15 residues. CDR1 and CDR2 from the germline V gene are KGHPV and FQNQEV (reference sequence). CDR3 sequence reads: CASSLPRGDTGQLYF. CDR3 DNA, as far as it was read: TGTGCCAGCAGTCTGCCCAGGGGGGACACCGGGCAGCTCTAC.

Remarks on this clone: Here the gene names and germline are mouse. The CDR3 end is not reached by the read, which stops 1 residue before it; the germline J gene fills it in. This sequence joins TRBV20 and TRBJ1-2; D is ambiguous. This CDR3 has 13 amino acids. Looked up from germline, CDR1 is GFQATS and CDR2 is STVNSAI. Between the trimmed V and J ends, which lost 1 base and 0 bases, there was a span of 6 bases. The sequenced CDR3 bases are TGTGGTGCTAGGGCAACAGCAAACTCCGACTACACC. Residues: CGARATANSDYT. The entire CDR3 sequence reads CGARATANSDYTF.

This clone was seen more than once but under ten times. Any gene name here is a mouse gene name. The read gets to within 1 residue of the CDR3 end, and the germline J gene fills in the rest. This rearrangement joins TRBV5 to TRBJ2-7; 10 positions match TRBD2. V lost 3 bases, J lost 4 bases, and 6 bases stayed unmatched. This CDR3 is 15 amino acids long. Per germline, CDR1 LGHNA and CDR2 YNLKQL (reference sequence). CDR3 sequence reads: CASSHSGTGAYEQYF. CDR3 bases read: TGTGCCAGCAGCCACTCCGGGACTGGGGCATATGAACAGTAC.

Notes on this clone: Gene names and germline refer to mouse. The read finishes 1 residue shy of the CDR3 end, and the germline J gene is used to complete it. The rearrangement links TRBV12-2 to TRBJ1-6; D gene uncertain. TRBJ1-6 is known as an ORF, though its function is uncertain. Germline-derived CDR1 and CDR2 are SGHLS and HYDKME. With 0 bases removed from V and 0 bases from J, the gap between germline ends came to 5 bases. The length of the CDR3 is 15 residues. The CDR3 is CASSLGSSYNSPLYF. The CDR3 DNA, read in part, is TGTGCCAGCTCTCTCGGGTCTTCCTATAATTCGCCCCTCTAC.

This clone has only a few counts. Genes and germline come from the mouse. The sequenced fragment ends 1 residue before the CDR3 boundary, so the rest is inferred from the germline J gene. The rearrangement links TRBV13-1 to TRBJ2-7; D perhaps matches TRBD1 (5 bases). The CDR3 contains 12 residues. V was trimmed by 3 bases and J by 3 bases, leaving 7 bases between them. Germline V lookup: CDR1 NSHNY, CDR2 SYGAGN. The CDR3 bases that were read are TGTGCCAGCAGTGGGACATACTATGAACAGTAC. Residues: CASSGTYYEQY. In full, the CDR3 is CASSGTYYEQYF.

Of note for this clone: The listed genes are named as in mouse. The read terminates 1 residue before the CDR3 end, so the remaining end is supplied by the germline J gene. The chain couples TRBV5 to TRBJ1-5; D possibly corresponds to TRBD1 (6 bases). This CDR3 comprises 16 residues. V dropped 4 bases and J dropped 1 base, with 14 bases sitting between them. Germline CDR1 LGHNA, CDR2 YNLKQL (reference sequence). CDR3 in amino acids: CASSLTGMRNNQAPLF. The part of the CDR3 DNA that was read is TGTGCCAGCAGCCTCACAGGGATGAGAAACAACCAGGCTCCGCTT.

This clone was detected only once. Mouse names are used for the genes. The read is 1 residue too short to cover the CDR3 end, so that end is filled in from the germline J gene. The chain recombines TRBV13-1 with TRBJ2-3; 9 bases align to TRBD2. CDR1 NSHNY and CDR2 SYGAGN come from the germline V gene. The ends lost 5 bases at V and 0 bases at J; junction bases unmatched: 1. The CDR3 is 14 amino acids. The CDR3 reads CASRTGGSAETLYF. CDR3 DNA (partial): TGTGCCAGCAGGACTGGGGGTAGTGCAGAAACGCTGTAT.